The sequence of this TCR beta chain was determined in a study of T-cell memory formation after mild COVID-19 listed by TCRdb under 2021. About the investigation overall: TCR sequence clusters from the two donors were found to be largely donor specific. T-cell clones expanding and contracting after mild COVID-19 in a couple of donors were tracked by longitudinal TCRalpha and TCRbeta repertoire sequencing. Two young, previously healthy adult volunteers, one female and one male, were included in the cohort.

Ficoll-Paque density gradient centrifugation was used to isolate PBMCs. This clonotype was counted a few times. Its target antigen remains unknown. No per-base quality is available; no much larger clone lies one base away. Study-wide findings and limitations: The study included only a couple of mild cases, and larger cohorts that include severe cases with pre-infection samples were judged to be necessary. Contracting CD4+ clones appeared mostly in the CM and EM memory subsets, whereas CD8+ clones were enriched in EMRA. The second-wave clones that peaked on day 37 were not confirmed to be SARS-CoV-2 specific. Clones that contracted from day 15 to 85 showed balanced CD4/CD8 phenotypes, whereas a second wave of clones that expanded from day 15 to 37 leaned towards CD4+. Some responding clones were detected in pre-infection memory, suggesting pre-existing cross-reactive memory T cells joined the SARS-CoV-2 response.

Sequencer: Illumina NovaSeq 6000. Using 5'RACE with constant-segment primers, TCRalpha and TCRbeta cDNA libraries were constructed, with sample barcodes and unique molecular identifiers added in the process. RNA was extracted from every sample with Trizol reagent. Libraries were amplified in two PCR steps, with a second sample barcode and Illumina TruSeq adapters added in the second step. The libraries were sequenced on an Illumina NovaSeq using 2 x 150 bp paired-end reads. Turning to the authors' computational methods: With migec v1.2.7, reads were demultiplexed and then collapsed into UMI-guided consensus sequences. Using mixcr v2.1.11, UMI consensuses were aligned to TRA and TRB V and J templates and then assembled into clonotypes. Expanded or contracted clonotypes were those called significant by both edgeR and NoisET, with noise models trained on biological replicates. edgeR calls used a false discovery rate-adjusted p below 0.01 and a log2 fold-change threshold of 1. PCA with hierarchical clustering of max-normalized trajectories of the 1000 most abundant clonotypes was used as exploratory dynamics analysis. Each responding clone was given a CD4 or CD8 phenotype based on the CD4+ and CD8+ repertoires, which had been sequenced separately. Starting from the raw public reads, TCRdb applied fastp trimming at Q25, assembled clones with MiXCR and retained in-frame beta chains. All rows with the same CDR3 protein become a single entry with the most common DNA and genes. The V and J calls, along with clone size, are taken from TCRdb and not from the paper's own processing. Counted in this sample were around 110,000 distinct CDR3 sequences; around 11% of them appeared once. The biggest ten clones account for 25% to 35% of the sample.

The TCR sequence derives from an adult woman who had mild COVID-19 (a few samples of this study predate the infection). The sample titles of this study are shuffled in the database, so cell type and time point are left out; the donor was told from shared clones. Sequenced input: PBMCs or a T cell subset sorted from them (not recorded which).

The CDR3 has the sequence CASSSTSGRASYNEQFF. The DNA sequence follows: TGTGCCAGCAGCTCAACTAGCGGGAGGGCCTCCTACAATGAGCAGTTCTTC. This receptor chain uses TRBV7-9 and TRBJ2-1, and TRBD2 matches 13 of the central bases. Unmatched junction bases come to 3, with V trimmed by 4 bases and J by 0 bases. From the germline V gene (reference sequence), CDR1 is SEHNR and CDR2 is FQNEAQ. The CDR3 numbers 17 residues from cysteine through phenylalanine. The sequence is cut down to CDR3 DNA, 51 bases in frame from base 1. With all but the CDR3 taken from the reference TRBV7-9 and TRBJ2-1 genes, the full variable domain is: DTGVSQNPRHKITKRGQNVTFRCDPISEHNRLYWYRQTLGQGPEFLTYFQNEAQLEKSRLLSDRFSAERPKGSFSTLEIQRTEQGDSAMYLCASSSTSGRASYNEQFFGPGTRLTVL.